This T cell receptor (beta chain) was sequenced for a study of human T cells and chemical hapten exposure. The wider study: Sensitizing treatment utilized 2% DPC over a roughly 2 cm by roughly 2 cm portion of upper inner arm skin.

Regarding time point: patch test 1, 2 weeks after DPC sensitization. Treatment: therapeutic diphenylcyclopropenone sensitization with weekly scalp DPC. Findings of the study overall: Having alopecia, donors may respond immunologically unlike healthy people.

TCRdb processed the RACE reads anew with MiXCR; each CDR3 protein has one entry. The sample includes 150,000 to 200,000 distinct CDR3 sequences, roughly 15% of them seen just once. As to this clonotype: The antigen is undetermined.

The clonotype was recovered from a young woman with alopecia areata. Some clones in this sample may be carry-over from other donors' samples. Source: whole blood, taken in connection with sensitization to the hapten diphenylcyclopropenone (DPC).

This CDR3 reads CASSLDQGVSGNTIYF. The CDR3 DNA reads as TGTGCCAGCAGTCTAGACCAGGGGGTCTCTGGAAACACCATATATTTT. The rearrangement links TRBV12-3 or TRBV12-4 to TRBJ1-3; 7 bases are shared with TRBD1. This CDR3 has 16 amino acids. V trimming: 5 bases; J trimming: 0 bases; junction bases outside the gene matches: 7.